Listed below are T cell receptor beta chains from one sample, sequenced in a study of T-cell memory formation after mild COVID-19. A single record per CDR3 protein comes from TCRdb applying MiXCR to the 5' RACE reads. The sample lists roughly 340,000 distinct CDR3 sequences, less than 25% occurring once. Sequencing was done on a sample of PBMCs or a T cell subset sorted from them (not recorded which). These receptors all come from a man aged 18 to 30 who had mild COVID-19 (a few samples of this study predate the infection). Cell type and time point are not known. The CDR3 runs from the conserved cysteine through the conserved F or W. Each record gives: CDR3 length, V gene, D gene, clone size, J gene, CDR3 DNA, CDR3 protein. A D gene is named only where the DNA matches it firmly. Part of the rows lack a size; the others show once, few, many or a class for expanded clones.

16,TRBV7-2,TRBD2,few,TRBJ2-5,TGTGCCAGCAGCACCTCTAGCGGGGCGGGACAAGAGACCCAGTACTTC,CASSTSSGAGQETQYF
15,TRBV12-3/TRBV12-4,TRBD2,few,TRBJ2-4,TGTGCCAGCAGTGGGGGGGGGAACCCTAAAAACATTCAGTACTTC,CASSGGGNPKNIQYF
14,TRBV5-1,TRBD1,many,TRBJ1-1,TGTGCCAGCAGCTTACAGGGGGCGAACACTGAAGCTTTCTTT,CASSLQGANTEAFF
15,TRBV7-2,-,-,TRBJ1-4,TGTGCCAGCAGCTCCCCCGGTCGGGAAGGGGAAAAACTGTTTTTT,CASSSPGREGEKLFF
15,TRBV6-1,-,-,TRBJ1-5,TGTGCCAGCAGTAACGGAGAGGAGGTGAATCAGCCCCAGCATTTT,CASSNGEEVNQPQHF
13,TRBV20-1,-,-,TRBJ2-3,TGCAGTGCTAGAGATCGCCGGGCAGATACGCAGTATTTT,CSARDRRADTQYF
15,TRBV6-2/TRBV6-3,-,few,TRBJ2-1,TGTGCCAGCAGTTACCCCGCAGGGAATTACAATGAGCAGTTCTTC,CASSYPAGNYNEQFF
14,TRBV10-3,TRBD1,-,TRBJ1-1,TGTGCCATCAGGGACAGGCAGGGGACAGCTGAAGCTTTCTTT,CAIRDRQGTAEAFF
13,TRBV7-2,TRBD2,-,TRBJ2-3,TGTGCCAGCAGCCAGAATAGCGGGGGACCTCAGTATTTT,CASSQNSGGPQYF
16,TRBV5-1,-,few,TRBJ2-3,TGCGCCAGCAGATCTGGGACCAATCCCCCTCCAGATACGCAGTATTTT,CASRSGTNPPPDTQYF
20,TRBV4-3,-,few,TRBJ2-6,TGCGCCAGCAGCCAAAAGCATGCCGGGTTTCCCTCCCCTGGGGCCAACGTCCTGACTTTC,CASSQKHAGFPSPGANVLTF
14,TRBV7-9,TRBD1,-,TRBJ1-3,TGTGCCAGCAGCTTAACAGGGGATGGAAACACCATATATTTT,CASSLTGDGNTIYF
16,TRBV5-6,TRBD2,-,TRBJ2-3,TGTGCCAGCAGCTTTATAGCGGGGGGCCTCACAGATACGCAGTATTTT,CASSFIAGGLTDTQYF
13,TRBV18,-,-,TRBJ2-7,TGTGCCAGCTCACCCTCCCCACCCTACGAGCAGTACTTC,CASSPSPPYEQYF
15,TRBV18,-,-,TRBJ1-5,TGTGCCAGCTCCCCGCCGGGGGGAAGGAATCAGCCCCAGCATTTT,CASSPPGGRNQPQHF